This T cell receptor (beta chain) was observed in a study of T cell changes during pregnancy in multiple sclerosis. The method was immunoSEQ multiplex PCR; TCRdb's version includes in-frame clones alone and lacks a portion of them. The repertoire holds fewer than 65,000 clones, with 91% as singletons. The V gene's germline CDR1 is SGHRS and CDR2 YFSETQ. The CDR3 is made up of 15 amino acids. V was pared by 0 bases and J by 1 base, with 10 bases between. This clone was recorded only once. The chain combines TRBV5-1 with TRBJ1-1; D uncertain. This sequence was found in a female donor with multiple sclerosis, enrolled in a pregnancy study. This sample comprised CD4+ T cells from peripheral blood mononuclear cells, obtained in the first trimester of pregnancy. CDR3 in DNA: TGCGCCAGCAGCTTGGAAAGGCCGGGGAACACTGAAGCTTTCTTT. Residues: CASSLERPGNTEAFF.